This T cell receptor beta chain was sequenced in a study of human CD8 memory T cell subsets. Broader study findings: In stem-like memory T cells, Chao1 estimates suggested more diversity than in precursor exhausted T cells. There was only minimal overlap between the repertoires of stem-like memory and precursor exhausted T cells.

CDR3 length equals 12 residues. Per the germline V gene, CDR1 is MDHEN and CDR2 is SYDVKM. The PBMC originated from buffy coats obtained from healthy donors. A negative magnetic separation step was used to enrich total CD8+ T cells. As for this clonotype: The antigen is unknown.

Preparation of the TCR beta libraries relied on UMI-labeled 5' RACE. TCRdb re-called the 5' RACE reads and shows each CDR3 protein once, DNA omitted. Recorded for this sample: about 11,000 distinct CDR3 sequences. The sequencing sample was made of CD8+ T cells from PBMCs. The rearrangement uses TRBV28 and TRBJ1-4. This receptor was identified in a human donor in good health. CDR3 sequence reads: CASSSGREKLFF. The complete variable domain, with remaining parts taken from reference TRBV28 and TRBJ1-4, reads DVKVTQSSRYLVKRTGEKVFLECVQDMDHENMFWYRQDPGLGLRLIYFSYDVKMKEKGDIPEGYSVSREKKERFSLILESASTNQTSMYLCASSSGREKLFFGSGTQLSVL.